This passage covers 12 T cell receptor beta chains from one sample sequenced in a study of monozygotic twins with inflammatory bowel disease (dated by TCRdb to between 2017 and 2020). Receptors were amplified or captured by 5' RACE. Sequencing relied on an Illumina HiSeq 2500. Through TCRdb reprocessing, the reads give one entry per CDR3 protein sequence; DNA is omitted. This sample's listing comprises more than 75,000 distinct CDR3 sequences. The ten largest clones add up to 7.4% of the sample. The sample consisted of blood. The receptors stem from a human donor with ulcerative colitis or Crohn's disease, or a healthy co-twin of an affected twin (not recorded which).

The V and J genes are TRBV20-1 and TRBJ1-1; TCRdb calls TRBD1, which cannot be checked without DNA. The CDR3 has 14 residues. CDR1 is DFQATT and CDR2 is SNEGSKA in the germline V gene (reference sequence). CDR3 protein: CSAQWTGGDTEAFF.

The rearrangement joins TRBV20-1 to TRBJ2-1; TCRdb designates TRBD1, a call that cannot be tested without DNA. CDR3 size: 18 residues. Germline lookup yields CDR1 DFQATT and CDR2 SNEGSKA (reference sequence). The CDR3 sequence: CSARGPPGHGGYYNEQFF.

V gene TRBV5-1 combines with J gene TRBJ1-1; TCRdb gives TRBD1 as the D gene, but with no DNA this cannot be confirmed. Germline CDR1 is SGHRS and CDR2 is YFSETQ. The CDR3 sequence is 18 residues long. The CDR3 sequence: CASSLGRLGTGLNTEAFF.

The chain links TRBV5-1 to TRBJ1-6; TCRdb lists TRBD1, though no DNA is available to test this call. This CDR3 comprises 19 residues. CDR1 is SGHRS, CDR2 YFSETQ, per germline. This chain's CDR3 is CASSFSGPWTPPYNSPLHF.

This chain connects TRBV5-4 to TRBJ1-6. Germline V gives CDR1 SGHNT, CDR2 YYREEE (reference sequence). The CDR3 has 14 residues. The CDR3 loop is CASRAPGKASPLHF.

The chain combines TRBV6-1 with TRBJ1-5. This CDR3 spans 13 amino acids. CDR1 and CDR2 from the germline V gene are MNHNS and SASEGT. The CDR3 here is CASSVSGLEPQHF.

V gene TRBV5-5 combines with J gene TRBJ1-2; TCRdb names TRBD1, which stays unverified in the absence of DNA. Germline V gene lookup returns CDR1 SGHKS and CDR2 YYEKEE (reference sequence). The length of the CDR3 is 16 residues. CDR3 sequence: CASSSQPDRDYYGYTF.

J is TRBJ2-5 and V is TRBV24-1. Per germline, CDR1 KGHDR and CDR2 SFDVKD. The CDR3 totals 14 residues. CDR3 region: CATSELTAPETQYF.

The chain recombines TRBV20-1 with TRBJ1-1; TCRdb's D gene call, TRBD1, goes unchecked for lack of DNA. The CDR3 runs 15 residues. Germline CDR1 DFQATT, CDR2 SNEGSKA (reference sequence). The CDR3 spells CSANGQVWVNTEAFF.

V is TRBV5-1 and J is TRBJ1-2; the D call from TCRdb, TRBD1, cannot be confirmed without DNA. The CDR3 spans 16 residues. Germline values: CDR1 SGHRS, CDR2 YFSETQ. CDR3 in amino acids: CASSLRGGPSNYGYTF.

This clonotype registers medium-sized by frequency. The chain couples TRBV7-2 to TRBJ2-5. Germline CDR1 SGHTA, CDR2 FQGNSA. This CDR3 region has 15 residues. The CDR3 sequence is CASSFTNSEKETQYF.

This rearrangement joins TRBV6-1 to TRBJ2-3; TCRdb names TRBD1, which stays unverified in the absence of DNA. Germline-derived CDR1 and CDR2 are MNHNS and SASEGT. This CDR3 is 16 amino acids long. CDR3 sequence reads: CASSHTSGGRSDTQYF.